This is a list of T cell receptor beta chains from one sample in a study of Ad26.COV2.S vaccination and SARS-CoV-2 variants. Some clones are missing from TCRdb's copy, which holds only in-frame ones; the method was immunoSEQ multiplex PCR. The sample carries some 640,000 clones, roughly 90% recorded once. Sequencing was performed on peripheral blood, taken in a trial of Ad26.COV2.S vaccine versus placebo. These receptors all come from a person between 18 and 65 years old who received the Ad26.COV2.S COVID-19 vaccine or a placebo. Each CDR3 is given without its conserved first and last residue. Fields, in order: J gene, clone size, V gene, CDR3 protein. Clone size is given for some rows only: seen once, a few or many times, or a class if the clone is expanded.

TRBJ1-1,NA,TRBV9,ASSVVPQLNTEAF
TRBJ2-5,NA,TRBV7-8,ASTLRASQETQY
TRBJ2-1,NA,TRBV3-1/TRBV3-2,ASKGGAGNEQF
TRBJ1-1,once,TRBV9,ASSVEGGVSEAF
TRBJ2-1,once,TRBV7-9,ASSLGTSGYNEQF
TRBJ2-5,NA,TRBV7-8,ASSTYTEETQY
TRBJ1-4,NA,TRBV6-5,ASSYSGGTEKLF
TRBJ1-3,few,TRBV20-1,SASLAGRGNTIY
TRBJ1-1,NA,TRBV4-2,ASSQDRDRFEAF
TRBJ1-6,NA,TRBV6-4,ASSERATSPLH
TRBJ2-7,NA,TRBV27,ASGPSSYEQY
TRBJ1-1,once,TRBV18,ASSPPGQGANEAF
TRBJ2-5,NA,TRBV6-2/TRBV6-3,ASSYHLAGGSMGETQY
TRBJ2-5,NA,TRBV5-6,ASSLRETQY
TRBJ2-3,NA,TRBV14,ASSQVRSTTDTQY
TRBJ1-6,once,TRBV9,ASSVSEGGDSPLH
TRBJ2-3,NA,TRBV30,AWRGLNTDTQY
TRBJ2-7,NA,TRBV18,ASSPLGYAYEQY
TRBJ2-2,NA,TRBV18,ASSGARRELF
TRBJ2-2,NA,TRBV24-1,ATSRQGVTGELF
TRBJ1-6,NA,TRBV6-5,ASSPRDFNSPLH
TRBJ1-5,NA,TRBV6-5,ASSYGNSNQPQH